A single sample is the source of the 29 T cell receptor beta chains below, sequenced in a study of blood T cell repertoires in COVID-19. Method: immunoSEQ multiplex PCR; TCRdb's copy keeps in-frame clones and lacks some. Of 400,000 to 450,000 clones listed, 75% to 90% were seen once; the top ten hold around 1.1%. Sequenced input: PBMCs or T cells enriched from blood (not recorded which). These receptor sequences come from a man aged 30 to 45 who had recovered from COVID-19.

The chain uses TRBV3-1 (or the pseudogene TRBV3-2) and TRBJ2-1; 11 nucleotides match TRBD2. The CDR3 is 19 amino acids. The trim removed 2 bases at V and 6 bases at J, leaving 15 bases unmatched. Germline CDR1 LGHDT, CDR2 YNNKEL (reference sequence). CDR3 nucleotide sequence: TGTGCCAGCAGCCAATCCGGGACTAGCGGCCCGGGAGCCTTCAATGAGCAGTTCTTC. Protein: CASSQSGTSGPGAFNEQFF.

V gene TRBV11-3 combines with J gene TRBJ2-5; TRBD1 agrees at 7 bases. The germline CDR1 and CDR2 sequences are SGHNT and YENEEA. Trimming removed 0 bases from V and 0 bases from J; junction bases left unmatched: 7. The CDR3 sequence is 17 residues long. CDR3 region: CASSLECAGGYQETQYF. CDR3 DNA: TGTGCCAGCAGCTTAGAATGCGCAGGGGGTTACCAAGAGACCCAGTACTTC.

The chain combines TRBV29-1 with TRBJ2-1, with a possible D match to TRBD2 (6 bases). V lost 3 bases and J lost 15, with 6 bases in between. This CDR3 is built from 8 residues. Germline V gene sequence: CDR1 SQVTM, CDR2 ANQGSEA. This CDR3 is CSVERGFF. DNA for the CDR3: TGCAGCGTTGAGCGGGGGTTCTTC.

On this clone itself: The same CDR3 arises from other DNA sequences in this sample as well. The chain combines TRBV5-4 with TRBJ2-2, with a tentative D call TRBD2 (6 bases). In germline, CDR1 is SGHNT, CDR2 YYREEE (reference sequence). V shed 5 bases and J shed 5 bases, with 10 bases lying between them. The CDR3 spans 13 residues. The CDR3 loop is CASRSRGTGELFF. CDR3 sequence (DNA): TGTGCCAGCAGAAGCCGGGGGACCGGGGAGCTGTTTTTT.

The gene calls are TRBV5-1 and TRBJ2-5; 16 bases map to TRBD2. CDR1 and CDR2 from the germline V gene are SGHRS and YFSETQ. V trimming: 2 bases; J trimming: 4 bases; junction bases outside the gene matches: 5. CDR3 length: 17 residues. This CDR3 reads CASSFGTSGRARETQYF. CDR3 sequence (DNA): TGCGCCAGCAGCTTCGGGACTAGCGGGAGGGCTCGAGAGACCCAGTACTTC. The full variable domain, completed using reference TRBV5-1 and TRBJ2-5, is KAGVTQTPRYLIKTRGQQVTLSCSPISGHRSVSWYQQTPGQGLQFLFEYFSETQRNKGNFPGRFSGRQFSNSRSEMNVSTLELGDSALYLCASSFGTSGRARETQYFGPGTRLLVL.

CDR3 region: CASSQEERQPQHF. The DNA for the CDR3 is TGTGCCAGCAGCCAAGAGGAGAGACAGCCCCAGCATTTT. The gene calls are TRBV3-1 (or the pseudogene TRBV3-2) and TRBJ1-5, with no clear D. The CDR3 is 13 amino acids. Between the trimmed V and J ends, which lost 0 bases and 7 bases, there was a span of 7 bases. Looked up from germline, CDR1 is LGHDT and CDR2 is YNNKEL (reference sequence).

This clone was seen a handful of times. The V and J genes are TRBV5-6 and TRBJ1-1; no firm D call. This CDR3 comprises 12 residues. V lost 7 bases and J 0 bases, leaving 7 bases between the germline ends. Germline V gene data show CDR1 as SGHDT and CDR2 as YYEEEE. The CDR3 DNA follows: TGTGCCAGCCAAACTATGAACACTGAAGCTTTCTTT. Its translation: CASQTMNTEAFF.

The chain employs TRBV3-1 (or the pseudogene TRBV3-2) and TRBJ2-2, with a possible D match to TRBD2 (5 bases). The CDR3 is 14 amino acids. Germline assignment: CDR1 LGHDT and CDR2 YNNKEL (reference sequence). Trimming took 5 bases from V and 6 from J, leaving 13 bases between them. CDR3 residues: CASSGLGVSGELFF. DNA of the CDR3: TGTGCCAGCAGCGGACTTGGGGTGTCCGGGGAGCTGTTTTTT.

This clone was seen only once. This chain joins TRBV28 and TRBJ2-1, with TRBD2 matching 10 bases. Germline CDR1 reads MDHEN; CDR2 reads SYDVKM. Trimming took 3 bases from V and 10 from J; bases not matched to a gene: 3. There are 13 residues in the CDR3. The CDR3 reads CASSLLAGVEQFF. In nucleotides, the CDR3 is TGTGCCAGCAGTTTGCTAGCGGGAGTCGAGCAGTTCTTC.

This chain joins TRBV6-1 and TRBJ1-6; 9 bases line up with TRBD1. The V segment lost 4 bases and the J segment 6 bases; nucleotides outside the gene matches: 7. CDR3 length: 16 residues. Looked up from germline, CDR1 is MNHNS and CDR2 is SASEGT. The CDR3 bases are TGTGCCAGCAGTGCGGACAGGGGTGGGGGTAATTCACCCCTCCACTTT. Its translation: CASSADRGGGNSPLHF.

The J gene is TRBJ1-2, the V gene TRBV5-1; the D gene is possibly TRBD1 (5 bases). The CDR3 covers 13 residues. Trimming removed 6 bases from V and 1 base from J, with 10 bases in between. CDR1 is SGHRS and CDR2 is YFSETQ in the germline V gene. The CDR3 region is CASTSTDNYGYTF. The CDR3 DNA reads TGCGCCAGCACTTCGACAGATAACTATGGCTACACCTTC.

This clone was observed a single time. The gene calls are TRBV7-2 and TRBJ2-7; 7 nucleotides agree with TRBD2. The V gene end was trimmed by 2 bases and the J gene end by 3 bases; junction bases not matched to a gene: 10. Germline CDR1 is SGHTA and CDR2 is FQGNSA. The CDR3 sequence is 16 residues long. In DNA, the CDR3 is TGTGCCAGCAGCTTAAGCCCCCTGGGCGGGGGCTACGAGCAGTACTTC. The encoded protein is CASSLSPLGGGYEQYF.

This chain joins TRBV2 and TRBJ2-1, with TRBD2 as a possible D gene (5 bases). There are 14 residues in the CDR3. The V end was cut by 2 bases, the J end by 8 bases, with 13 bases between. The germline gives CDR1 SNHLY, CDR2 FYNNEI. This CDR3 reads CASSETGLWHEQFF. DNA for the CDR3: TGTGCCAGCAGTGAAACGGGATTGTGGCATGAGCAGTTCTTC. Full variable domain (rest looked up from reference TRBV2 and TRBJ2-1): EPEVTQTPSHQVTQMGQEVILRCVPISNHLYFYWYRQILGQKVEFLVSFYNNEISEKSEIFDDQFSVERPDGSNFTLKIRSTKLEDSAMYFCASSETGLWHEQFFGPGTRLTVL.

The chain joins TRBV25-1 to TRBJ2-1; D is perhaps TRBD2 (6 bases). The CDR3 consists of 13 residues. In germline, CDR1 is MGHDK, CDR2 SYGVNS. V lost 2 bases and J 10 bases, leaving 12 bases between the germline ends. In DNA form, the CDR3 reads TGTGCCAGCAGTGAAATGGCGGCGGGGGAGCAGTTCTTC. The encoded protein is CASSEMAAGEQFF.

This clone was found a few times. The chain recombines TRBV15 with TRBJ1-3, with 10 bases matching TRBD1. The germline V gene has CDR1 LNHNV and CDR2 YYDKDF (reference sequence). This CDR3 has 15 residues. The J segment lost 8 bases and the V segment lost 3 bases, leaving 7 bases of the junction unmatched. The CDR3 is CATSRTGGASDTIYF. As DNA, the CDR3 is TGTGCCACCAGCAGGACAGGGGGCGCATCGGACACCATATATTTT.

For this clone: Other DNA variants within this sample encode the same CDR3. V and J are TRBV18 and TRBJ1-6, with 10 bases matching TRBD1. Germline lookup yields CDR1 KGHSH and CDR2 LQKENI. The CDR3 consists of 14 residues. The junction had 3 bases not matched to a gene; V was cut back by 3 bases and J by 10 bases. DNA of the CDR3: TGTGCCAGCTCACCGGGGACAGGGGACTCACCCCTCCACTTT. Translation: CASSPGTGDSPLHF.

The chain has TRBV28 and TRBJ1-1; the D is unclear. The V gene's germline CDR1 is MDHEN and CDR2 SYDVKM. There are 12 residues in the CDR3. The V end was cut by 5 bases, the J end by 7 bases, with 11 bases between. The CDR3 bases are TGTGCCAGCAGTGTTGGGCTCTTTGAAGCTTTCTTT. Translated, it gives CASSVGLFEAFF. The complete variable domain, with remaining parts taken from reference TRBV28 and TRBJ1-1, reads DVKVTQSSRYLVKRTGEKVFLECVQDMDHENMFWYRQDPGLGLRLIYFSYDVKMKEKGDIPEGYSVSREKKERFSLILESASTNQTSMYLCASSVGLFEAFFGQGTRLTVV.

The chain recombines TRBV5-5 with TRBJ1-6; tentative D call: TRBD1 (5 bases). V was clipped by 4 bases and J by 5 bases, with 13 bases between them. This CDR3 is built from 15 residues. CDR1 is SGHKS and CDR2 is YYEKEE in the germline V gene (reference sequence). This chain's CDR3 is CASSGGTVNNSPLHF. The CDR3 DNA is TGTGCCAGCAGCGGAGGGACGGTAAATAATTCACCCCTCCACTTT.

The chain links TRBV7-6 to TRBJ2-7, with D unclear. CDR1 and CDR2 from the germline V gene are SGHVS and FNYEAQ. The CDR3 spans 15 residues. Trimming removed 5 bases at V and 0 bases at J, with 14 bases between. The CDR3 here is CASSAGSASSYEQYF. The DNA of the CDR3 is TGTGCCAGCAGCGCCGGGTCTGCGAGCTCCTACGAGCAGTACTTC.

V gene TRBV6-2 or TRBV6-3 combines with J gene TRBJ2-6; D ambiguous. The CDR3 sequence is 16 residues long. V was clipped by 1 base and J by 1 base, with 8 bases between them. Germline V gene lookup returns CDR1 MNHEY and CDR2 SVGEGT. The DNA of the CDR3 is TGTGCCAGCAGTTACTTTGAGAAATCTGGGGCCAACGTCCTGACTTTC. Translated: CASSYFEKSGANVLTF.

The chain links TRBV28 to TRBJ2-4; 8 nucleotides line up with TRBD2. Germline trimming cut 4 bases from V and 1 base from J; bases unmatched to any gene: 18. CDR3 length: 20 amino acids. Germline V gene data show CDR1 as MDHEN and CDR2 as SYDVKM. The CDR3 bases are TGTGCCAGCAGTTACCTAGTTCTACGGGAGGGCCTCGGGGCCAAAAACATTCAGTACTTC. Encoded protein: CASSYLVLREGLGAKNIQYF.

The chain recombines TRBV5-5 with TRBJ2-1, with TRBD1 matching over 7 bases. This CDR3 has 16 amino acids. V shed 1 base and J 5 bases; nucleotides not matched to a gene: 9. The germline V gene encodes CDR1 SGHKS and CDR2 YYEKEE (reference sequence). CDR3 in DNA: TGTGCCAGCAGCTTGCACCCGGGACAGCTGAACAATGAGCAGTTCTTC. Amino acid sequence: CASSLHPGQLNNEQFF.

The rearrangement links TRBV28 to TRBJ2-2; TRBD2 agrees at 7 bases. The CDR3 covers 15 residues. Losses at the gene ends were 2 bases for V and 6 bases for J; bases not matched to a gene: 6. Germline V gene lookup returns CDR1 MDHEN and CDR2 SYDVKM. This CDR3 is CASSLVAGAAGELFF. For the CDR3, the DNA is TGTGCCAGCAGTTTAGTCGCGGGAGCGGCCGGGGAGCTGTTTTTT.

The chain uses TRBV5-1 and TRBJ2-7; 11 bases are shared with TRBD1. Germline-derived CDR1 and CDR2 are SGHRS and YFSETQ. There are 14 residues in the CDR3. Unmatched junction bases numbered 6, after V lost 7 bases and J lost 3 bases. CDR3 sequence (DNA): TGCGCCAGCGCGCCCGGGACAGGGGGCTACGAGCAGTACTTC. Translated, it gives CASAPGTGGYEQYF.

The chain uses TRBV5-1 and TRBJ1-4; 10 bases map to TRBD1. Trimming at V came to 1 base and at J to 10 bases, leaving 13 bases not matched to a gene. Germline loops: CDR1 SGHRS, CDR2 YFSETQ. This CDR3 has 17 amino acids. The CDR3 loop reads CASSLRDRGPLGGKLFF. For the CDR3, the DNA is TGCGCCAGCAGCTTGAGGGACAGGGGACCTCTAGGGGGAAAACTGTTTTTT.

The gene calls are TRBV15 and TRBJ2-6; no definite D call. This CDR3 region has 15 residues. CDR1 and CDR2 from the germline V gene are LNHNV and YYDKDF (reference sequence). V shed 0 bases and J shed 2 bases, with 5 bases lying between them. CDR3 coding DNA: TGTGCCACCAGCAGAGACTTAGCTGGGGCCAACGTCCTGACTTTC. Translated: CATSRDLAGANVLTF.

The chain is built from TRBV27 and TRBJ2-5; weak D call: TRBD1 (5 bases). The germline V gene has CDR1 MNHEY and CDR2 SMNVEV (reference sequence). Trimming took off 6 bases at V and 0 bases at J, with 11 bases between the two ends. The CDR3 is 14 residues long. The DNA of the CDR3 is TGTGCCAGCAGACCACAGGTGTACCAAGAGACCCAGTACTTC. Protein: CASRPQVYQETQYF.

The V gene is TRBV29-1, the J gene TRBJ2-3; 9 nucleotides agree with TRBD1. The CDR3 consists of 17 residues. CDR1 SQVTM and CDR2 ANQGSEA come from the germline V gene. Trimming at V came to 7 bases and at J to 3 bases, leaving 17 bases not matched to a gene. The CDR3 region has the DNA TGCAGCGCCACAGATGCATCCCGGGACAGGGATACAGATACGCAGTATTTT. Protein: CSATDASRDRDTDTQYF.

V and J are TRBV3-1 (or the pseudogene TRBV3-2) and TRBJ2-7; TRBD2 matches 9 bases. Per germline, CDR1 LGHDT and CDR2 YNNKEL (reference sequence). The V segment lost 4 bases and the J segment 0 bases; nucleotides outside the gene matches: 7. The CDR3 has 16 residues. The CDR3 DNA sequence: TGTGCCAGCAGCCTCCGCCCTAGCGGGGTCTCCTACGAGCAGTACTTC. Its translation: CASSLRPSGVSYEQYF.